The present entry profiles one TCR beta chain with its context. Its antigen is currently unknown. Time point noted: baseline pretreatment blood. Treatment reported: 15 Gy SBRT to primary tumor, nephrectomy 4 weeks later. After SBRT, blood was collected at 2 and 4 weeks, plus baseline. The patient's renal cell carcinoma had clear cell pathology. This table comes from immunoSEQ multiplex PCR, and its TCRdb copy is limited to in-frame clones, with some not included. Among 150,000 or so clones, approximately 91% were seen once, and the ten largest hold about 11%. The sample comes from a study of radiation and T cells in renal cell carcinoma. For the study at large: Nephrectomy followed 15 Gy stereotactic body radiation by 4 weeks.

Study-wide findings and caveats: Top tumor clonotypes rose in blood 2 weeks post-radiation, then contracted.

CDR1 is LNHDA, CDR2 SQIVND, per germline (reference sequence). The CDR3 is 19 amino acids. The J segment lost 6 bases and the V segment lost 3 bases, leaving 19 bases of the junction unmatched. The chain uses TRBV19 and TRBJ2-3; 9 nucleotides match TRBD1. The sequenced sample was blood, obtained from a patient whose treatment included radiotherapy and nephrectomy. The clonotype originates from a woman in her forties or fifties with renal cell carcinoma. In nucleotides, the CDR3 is TGTGCCAGTAGTATTAGGTTAGTCGGGGGACAGGGCGCTGTGGATACGCAGTATTTT. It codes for CASSIRLVGGQGAVDTQYF.